Listed here are 2 T cell receptor beta chains from one sample, sequenced in a study of T cell changes during pregnancy in multiple sclerosis. TCRdb's table, derived via immunoSEQ multiplex PCR, lists solely in-frame clones and lacks some. The sample lists around 80,000 clones, 94% occurring once. This specimen consisted of peripheral blood, obtained in the second trimester of pregnancy. The receptors derive from a female donor in good health, enrolled as a control in a pregnancy study.

The CDR3: CASSLQGAAHEQYF. CDR3 in DNA: TGTGCCAGCAGCTTACAGGGGGCCGCCCACGAGCAGTACTTC. This sequence joins TRBV13 and TRBJ2-7; 8 bases are a match to TRBD1. After removal of 2 bases from V and 5 bases from J, the junction contained 5 bases not matched to a gene. The CDR3 consists of 14 residues. The germline V gene has CDR1 PRHDT and CDR2 FYEKMQ (reference sequence).

The J gene is TRBJ2-1, the V gene TRBV5-1; possible D gene TRBD2, 5 bases. The CDR3 spans 16 residues. Germline lookup yields CDR1 SGHRS and CDR2 YFSETQ. V lost 3 bases and J lost 9, with 22 bases in between. CDR3 protein: CASSSVRKRWAGEQFF. CDR3 DNA sequence: TGCGCCAGCAGCTCGGTACGGAAAAGGTGGGCGGGTGAGCAGTTCTTC.